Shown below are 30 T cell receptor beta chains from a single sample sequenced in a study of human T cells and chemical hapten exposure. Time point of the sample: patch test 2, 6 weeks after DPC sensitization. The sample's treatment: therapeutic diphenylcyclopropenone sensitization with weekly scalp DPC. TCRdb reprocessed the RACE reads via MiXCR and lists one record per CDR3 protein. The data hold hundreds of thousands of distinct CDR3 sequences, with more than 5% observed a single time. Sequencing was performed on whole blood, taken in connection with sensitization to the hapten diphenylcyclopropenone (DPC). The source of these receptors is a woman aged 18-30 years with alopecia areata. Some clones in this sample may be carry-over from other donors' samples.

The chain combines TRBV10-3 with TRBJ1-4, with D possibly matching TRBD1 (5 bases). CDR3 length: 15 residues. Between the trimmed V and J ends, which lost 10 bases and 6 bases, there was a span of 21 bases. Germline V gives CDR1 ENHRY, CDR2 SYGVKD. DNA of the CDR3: TGTGCCACCGGCCGCGGGCACCTAGGGGATGAAAAACTGTTTTTT. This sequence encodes CATGRGHLGDEKLFF.

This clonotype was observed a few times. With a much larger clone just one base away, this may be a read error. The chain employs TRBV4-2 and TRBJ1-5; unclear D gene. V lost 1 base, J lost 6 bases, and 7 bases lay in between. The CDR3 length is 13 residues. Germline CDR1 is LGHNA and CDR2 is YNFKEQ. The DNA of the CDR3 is TGTGCCAGCAGCCAAGGTCGGGGTCAGCCCCAGCATTTT. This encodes CASSQGRGQPQHF.

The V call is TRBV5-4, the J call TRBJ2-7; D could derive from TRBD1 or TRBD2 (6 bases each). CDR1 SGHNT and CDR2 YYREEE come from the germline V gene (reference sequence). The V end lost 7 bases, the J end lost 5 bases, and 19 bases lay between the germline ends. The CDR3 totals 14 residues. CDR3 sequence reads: CASGPGAGGHEQYF. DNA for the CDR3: TGTGCCAGCGGCCCGGGGGCAGGAGGCCACGAGCAGTACTTC.

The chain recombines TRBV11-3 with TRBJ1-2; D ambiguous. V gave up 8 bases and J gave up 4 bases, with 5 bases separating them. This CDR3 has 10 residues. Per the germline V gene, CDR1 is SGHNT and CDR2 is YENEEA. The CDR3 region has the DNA TGTGCCAGCGGCGGCTATGGCTACACCTTC. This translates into CASGGYGYTF. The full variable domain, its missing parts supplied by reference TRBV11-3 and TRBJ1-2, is EAGVVQSPRYKIIEKKQPVAFWCNPISGHNTLYWYLQNLGQGPELLIRYENEEAVDDSQLPKDRFSAERLKGVDSTLKIQPAELGDSAVYLCASGGYGYTFGSGTRLTVV.

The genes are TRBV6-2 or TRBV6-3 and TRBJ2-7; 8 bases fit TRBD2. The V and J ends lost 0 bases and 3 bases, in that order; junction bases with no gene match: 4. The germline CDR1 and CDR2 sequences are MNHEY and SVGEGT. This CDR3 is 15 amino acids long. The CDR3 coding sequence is TGTGCCAGCAGTTACTCGCGGGGGGCCCACTACGAGCAGTACTTC. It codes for CASSYSRGAHYEQYF.

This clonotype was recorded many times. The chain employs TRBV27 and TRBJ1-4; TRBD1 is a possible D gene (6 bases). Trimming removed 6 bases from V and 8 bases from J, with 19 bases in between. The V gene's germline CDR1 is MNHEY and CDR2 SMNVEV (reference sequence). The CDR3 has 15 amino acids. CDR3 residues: CASSPGGGPIEKLFF. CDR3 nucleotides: TGTGCCAGCAGCCCCGGGGGGGGCCCAATCGAAAAACTGTTTTTT.

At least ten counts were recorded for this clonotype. Here the CDR3 reads CASSSPGQSFGYTF. CDR3 DNA: TGTGCCAGCAGCTCGCCGGGACAATCGTTTGGCTACACCTTC. The V and J genes are TRBV13 and TRBJ1-2; possible D gene TRBD1, 6 bases. The CDR3 is 14 residues long. The germline V gene encodes CDR1 PRHDT and CDR2 FYEKMQ (reference sequence). The ends were cut back, 4 bases at V and 7 bases at J, with 16 bases in the middle.

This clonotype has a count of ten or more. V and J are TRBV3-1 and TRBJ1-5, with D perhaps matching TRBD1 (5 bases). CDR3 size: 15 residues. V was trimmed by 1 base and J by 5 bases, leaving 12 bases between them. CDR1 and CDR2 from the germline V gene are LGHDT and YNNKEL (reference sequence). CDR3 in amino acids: CASSQGGGGHQPQHF. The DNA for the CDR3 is TGTGCCAGCAGCCAAGGTGGGGGGGGTCATCAGCCCCAGCATTTT.

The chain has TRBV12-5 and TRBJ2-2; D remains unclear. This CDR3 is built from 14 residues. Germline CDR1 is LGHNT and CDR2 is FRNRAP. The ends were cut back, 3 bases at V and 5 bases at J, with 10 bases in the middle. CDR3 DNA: TGTGCTAGTGGTTTATGGCCCCAGACCGGGGAGCTGTTTTTT. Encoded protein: CASGLWPQTGELFF. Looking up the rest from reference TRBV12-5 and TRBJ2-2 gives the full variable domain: DARVTQTPRHKVTEMGQEVTMRCQPILGHNTVFWYRQTMMQGLELLAYFRNRAPLDDSGMPKDRFSAEMPDATLATLKIQPSEPRDSAVYFCASGLWPQTGELFFGEGSRLTVL.

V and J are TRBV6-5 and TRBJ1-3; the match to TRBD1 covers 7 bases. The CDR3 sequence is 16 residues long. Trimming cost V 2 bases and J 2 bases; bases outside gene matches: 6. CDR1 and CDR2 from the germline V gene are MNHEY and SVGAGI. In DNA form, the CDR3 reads TGTGCCAGCAGTTACGGGACAGCCCAAACTGGAAACACCATATATTTT. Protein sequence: CASSYGTAQTGNTIYF.

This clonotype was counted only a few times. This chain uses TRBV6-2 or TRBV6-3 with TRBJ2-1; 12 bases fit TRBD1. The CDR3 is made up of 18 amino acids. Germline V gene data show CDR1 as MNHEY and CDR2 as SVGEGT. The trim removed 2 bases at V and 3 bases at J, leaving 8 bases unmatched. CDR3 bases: TGTGCCAGCAGTTACGGGACAGGGGGCGGAAGGCTCTACAATGAGCAGTTCTTC. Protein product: CASSYGTGGGRLYNEQFF.

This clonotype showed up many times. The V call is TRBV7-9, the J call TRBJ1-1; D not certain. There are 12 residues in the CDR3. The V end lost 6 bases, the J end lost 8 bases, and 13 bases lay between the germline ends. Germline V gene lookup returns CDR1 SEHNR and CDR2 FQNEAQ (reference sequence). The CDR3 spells CASRAGRTEAFF. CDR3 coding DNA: TGTGCCAGCAGAGCCGGAAGGACGGAAGCTTTCTTT. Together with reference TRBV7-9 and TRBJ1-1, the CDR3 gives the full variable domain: DTGVSQNPRHKITKRGQNVTFRCDPISEHNRLYWYRQTLGQGPEFLTYFQNEAQLEKSRLLSDRFSAERPKGSFSTLEIQRTEQGDSAMYLCASRAGRTEAFFGQGTRLTVV.

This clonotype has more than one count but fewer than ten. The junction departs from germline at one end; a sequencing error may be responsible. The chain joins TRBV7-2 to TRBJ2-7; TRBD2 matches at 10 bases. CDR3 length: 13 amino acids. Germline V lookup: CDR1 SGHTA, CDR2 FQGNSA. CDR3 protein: CASSLASLAGKHF. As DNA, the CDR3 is TGTGCCAGCAGCTTAGCATCACTAGCGGGGAAACACTTC.

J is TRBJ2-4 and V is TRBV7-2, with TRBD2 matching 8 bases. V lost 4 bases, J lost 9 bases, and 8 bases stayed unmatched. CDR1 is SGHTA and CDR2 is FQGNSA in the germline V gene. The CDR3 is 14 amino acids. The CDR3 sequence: CASSSTGGQSIQYF. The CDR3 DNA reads TGTGCCAGCAGCTCCACGGGGGGGCAGAGCATTCAGTACTTC.

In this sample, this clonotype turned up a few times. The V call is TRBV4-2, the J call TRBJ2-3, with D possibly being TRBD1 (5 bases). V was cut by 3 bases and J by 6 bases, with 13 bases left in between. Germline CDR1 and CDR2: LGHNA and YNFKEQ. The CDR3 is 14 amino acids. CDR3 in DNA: TGTGCCAGCAGCCAGCCACTACAGGCCGATACGCAGTATTTT. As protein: CASSQPLQADTQYF.

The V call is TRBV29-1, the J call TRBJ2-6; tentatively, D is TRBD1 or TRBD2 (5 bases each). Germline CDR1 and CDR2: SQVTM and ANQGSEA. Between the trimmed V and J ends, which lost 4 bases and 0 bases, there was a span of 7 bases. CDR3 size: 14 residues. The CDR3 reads CSVAGTSGANVLTF. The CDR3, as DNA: TGCAGCGTTGCCGGGACCTCTGGGGCCAACGTCCTGACTTTC. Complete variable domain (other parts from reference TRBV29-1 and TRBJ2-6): SAVISQKPSRDICQRGTSLTIQCQVDSQVTMMFWYRQQPGQSLTLIATANQGSEATYESGFVIDKFPISRPNLTFSTLTVSNMSPEDSSIYLCSVAGTSGANVLTFGAGSRLTVL.

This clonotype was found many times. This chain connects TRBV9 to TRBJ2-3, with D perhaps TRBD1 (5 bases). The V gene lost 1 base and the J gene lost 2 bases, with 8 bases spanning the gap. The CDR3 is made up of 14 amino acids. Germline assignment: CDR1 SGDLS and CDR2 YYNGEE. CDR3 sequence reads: CASSVQGPTDTQYF. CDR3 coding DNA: TGTGCCAGCAGCGTACAGGGCCCCACAGATACGCAGTATTTT.

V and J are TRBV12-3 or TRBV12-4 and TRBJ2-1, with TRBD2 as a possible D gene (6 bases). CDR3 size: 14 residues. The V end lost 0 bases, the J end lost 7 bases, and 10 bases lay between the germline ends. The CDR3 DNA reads TGTGCCAGCAGTTTAGCGGCAGGGAGGAATGAGCAGTTCTTC. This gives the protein CASSLAAGRNEQFF.

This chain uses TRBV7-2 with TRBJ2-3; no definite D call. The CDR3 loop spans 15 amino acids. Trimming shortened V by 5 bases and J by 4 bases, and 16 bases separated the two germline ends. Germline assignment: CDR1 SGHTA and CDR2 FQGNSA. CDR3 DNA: TGTGCCAGCAGCCGAAGTATAGGGTCCTCAGATACGCAGTATTTT. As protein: CASSRSIGSSDTQYF.

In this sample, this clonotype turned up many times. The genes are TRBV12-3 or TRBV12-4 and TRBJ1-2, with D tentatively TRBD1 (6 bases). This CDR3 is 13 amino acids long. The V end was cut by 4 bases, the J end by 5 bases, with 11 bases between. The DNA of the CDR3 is TGTGCCAGCAGTTCGACAGGTTTATATGGCTACACCTTC. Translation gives CASSSTGLYGYTF.

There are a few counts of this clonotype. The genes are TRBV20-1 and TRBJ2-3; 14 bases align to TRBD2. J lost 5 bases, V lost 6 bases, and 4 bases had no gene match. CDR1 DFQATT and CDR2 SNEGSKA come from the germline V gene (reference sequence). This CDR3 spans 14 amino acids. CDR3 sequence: CSALTSGGEDTQYF. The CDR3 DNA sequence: TGCAGTGCACTGACTAGCGGGGGGGAAGATACGCAGTATTTT.

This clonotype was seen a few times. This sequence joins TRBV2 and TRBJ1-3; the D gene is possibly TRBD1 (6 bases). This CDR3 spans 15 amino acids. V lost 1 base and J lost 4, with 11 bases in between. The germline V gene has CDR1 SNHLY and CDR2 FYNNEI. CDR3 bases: TGTGCCAGCAGTGAAGTCAGGACAGTAGGAAACACCATATATTTT. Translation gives CASSEVRTVGNTIYF.

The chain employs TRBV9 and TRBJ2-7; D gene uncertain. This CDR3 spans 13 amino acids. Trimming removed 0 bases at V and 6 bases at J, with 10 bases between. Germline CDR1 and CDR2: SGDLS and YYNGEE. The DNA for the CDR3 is TGTGCCAGCAGCGTAGGGCCGGGTCCCGAGCAGTACTTC. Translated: CASSVGPGPEQYF.

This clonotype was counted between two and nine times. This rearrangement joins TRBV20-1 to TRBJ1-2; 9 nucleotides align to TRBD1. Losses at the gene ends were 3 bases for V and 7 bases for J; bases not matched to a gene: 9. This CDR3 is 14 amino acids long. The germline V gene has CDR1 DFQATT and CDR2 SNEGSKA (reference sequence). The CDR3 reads CSASPQGAFSGYTF. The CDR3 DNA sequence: TGCAGTGCTAGTCCACAGGGGGCATTCTCTGGCTACACCTTC.

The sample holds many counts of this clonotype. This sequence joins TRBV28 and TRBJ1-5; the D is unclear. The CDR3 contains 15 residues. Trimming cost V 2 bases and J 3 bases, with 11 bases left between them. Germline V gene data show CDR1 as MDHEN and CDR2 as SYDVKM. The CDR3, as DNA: TGTGCCAGCAGTTTAGGGCAGCTCCACAATCAGCCCCAGCATTTT. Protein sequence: CASSLGQLHNQPQHF.

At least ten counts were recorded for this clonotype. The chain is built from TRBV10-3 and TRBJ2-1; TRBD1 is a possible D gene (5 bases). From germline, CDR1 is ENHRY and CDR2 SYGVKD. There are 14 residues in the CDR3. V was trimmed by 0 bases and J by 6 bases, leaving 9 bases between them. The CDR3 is CAISESLGVNEQFF. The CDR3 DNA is TGTGCCATCAGTGAGTCCTTAGGGGTCAATGAGCAGTTCTTC.

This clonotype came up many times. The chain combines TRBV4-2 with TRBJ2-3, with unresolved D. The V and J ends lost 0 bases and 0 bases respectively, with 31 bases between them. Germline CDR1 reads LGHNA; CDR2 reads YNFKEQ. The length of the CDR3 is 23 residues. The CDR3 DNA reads TGTGCCAGCAGCCAAGATTCGAATATCGTCACTCACGCCTATCAGACTAGCACAGATACGCAGTATTTT. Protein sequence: CASSQDSNIVTHAYQTSTDTQYF.

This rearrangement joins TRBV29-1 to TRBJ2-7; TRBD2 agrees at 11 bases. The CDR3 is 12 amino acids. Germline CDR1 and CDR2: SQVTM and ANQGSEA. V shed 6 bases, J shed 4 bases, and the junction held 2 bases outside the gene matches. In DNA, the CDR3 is TGCAGCGTCTCTAGCGGGGGGTACGAGCAGTACTTC. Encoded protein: CSVSSGGYEQYF.

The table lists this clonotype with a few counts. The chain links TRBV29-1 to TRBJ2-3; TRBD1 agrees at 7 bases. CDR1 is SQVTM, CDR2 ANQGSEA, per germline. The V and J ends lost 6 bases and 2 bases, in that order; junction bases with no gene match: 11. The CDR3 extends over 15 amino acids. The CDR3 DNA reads TGCAGCGTAGCCGGACAGGCAGAAGTCACAGATACGCAGTATTTT. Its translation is CSVAGQAEVTDTQYF.

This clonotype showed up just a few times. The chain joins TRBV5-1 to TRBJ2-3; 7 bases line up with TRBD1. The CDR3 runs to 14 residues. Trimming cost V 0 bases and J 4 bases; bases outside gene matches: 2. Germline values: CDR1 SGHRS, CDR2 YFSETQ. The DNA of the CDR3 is TGCGCCAGCAGCTTGGGGGACAGCTCAGATACGCAGTATTTT. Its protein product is CASSLGDSSDTQYF.